The TCR beta chain under discussion was sequenced for a study of CD8 T cells in ankylosing spondylitis. MiXCR, applied by TCRdb to the 5' RACE reads, yields one record per CDR3 protein. The table lists about 210,000 distinct CDR3 sequences, about 7.3% of them singletons. Losses at the gene ends were 1 base for V and 7 bases for J; bases not matched to a gene: 7. The CDR3 has 15 amino acids. The study's findings and limits: Roughly eight highly homologous variants made up a TCR beta motif, and this motif appeared characteristic of ankylosing spondylitis blood. Clones linked to disease, bearing a CD8+ phenotype, were relatively rare in peripheral blood. Disease-linked clones reportedly concentrated significantly in matched ankylosing spondylitis synovial fluid.

With respect to this clonotype: Its antigen remains unknown.

Sequencing input: blood, either unsorted or a sorted T cell fraction (not recorded which). The source is a male donor with ankylosing spondylitis. The V call is TRBV12-3 or TRBV12-4, the J call TRBJ2-1; TRBD1 aligns across 7 bases. DNA of the CDR3: TGTGCCAGCAGTTTAGGTTTCACAGGGGTGAATGAGCAGTTCTTC. This encodes CASSLGFTGVNEQFF.